This TCR beta chain was found in a study of T cell clonality in common variable immunodeficiency. Many counts were recorded for this clone. At one end the junction does not follow the germline gene, possibly because of a read error. The CDR3 end is not reached by the read, which stops 3 residues before it; the germline J gene fills it in. Per germline, CDR1 LGHNA and CDR2 YNFKEQ. CDR3 length: 15 amino acids. Clones were sequenced by immunoSEQ multiplex PCR, and TCRdb holds only the in-frame ones, with some missing. This sample comprises about 52,000 clones, none seen once only. The V and J genes are TRBV4-2 and TRBJ2-3, with 8 nucleotides matching TRBD2. This TCR derives from a person aged 18 to 69 in good health. The sample consisted of peripheral blood mononuclear cells. The CDR3 reads CASSQDLGLGDTQYF. The CDR3 bases that were read are TGCGCCAGCAGCCAAGATTTGGGACTAGGAGATACG.